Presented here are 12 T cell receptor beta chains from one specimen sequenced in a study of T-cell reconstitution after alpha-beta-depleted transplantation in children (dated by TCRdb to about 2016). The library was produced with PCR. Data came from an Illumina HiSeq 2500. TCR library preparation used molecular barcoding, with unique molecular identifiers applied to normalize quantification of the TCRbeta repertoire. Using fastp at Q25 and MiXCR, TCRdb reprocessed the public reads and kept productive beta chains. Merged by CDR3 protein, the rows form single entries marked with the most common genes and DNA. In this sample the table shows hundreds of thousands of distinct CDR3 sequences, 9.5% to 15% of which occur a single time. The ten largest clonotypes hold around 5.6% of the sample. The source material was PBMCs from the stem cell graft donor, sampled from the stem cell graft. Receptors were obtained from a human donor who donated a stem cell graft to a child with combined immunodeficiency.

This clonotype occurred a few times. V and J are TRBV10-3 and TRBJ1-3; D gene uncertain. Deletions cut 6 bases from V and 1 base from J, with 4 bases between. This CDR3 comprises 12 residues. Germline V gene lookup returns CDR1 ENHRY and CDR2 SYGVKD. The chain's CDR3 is CAISPSGNTIYF. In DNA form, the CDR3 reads TGTGCCATCAGCCCTTCTGGAAACACCATATATTTT.

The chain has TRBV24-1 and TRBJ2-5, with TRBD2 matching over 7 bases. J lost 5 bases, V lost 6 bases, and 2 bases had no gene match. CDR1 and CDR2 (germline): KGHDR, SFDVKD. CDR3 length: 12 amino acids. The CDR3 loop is CATSQGGETQYF. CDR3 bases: TGTGCCACCAGTCAGGGAGGGGAGACCCAGTACTTC.

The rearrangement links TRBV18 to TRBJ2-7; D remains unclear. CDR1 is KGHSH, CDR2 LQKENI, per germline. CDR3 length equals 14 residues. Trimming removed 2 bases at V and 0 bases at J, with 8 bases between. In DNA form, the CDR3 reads TGTGCCAGCTCACCAGAACTCGGCTCCTACGAGCAGTACTTC. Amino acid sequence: CASSPELGSYEQYF.

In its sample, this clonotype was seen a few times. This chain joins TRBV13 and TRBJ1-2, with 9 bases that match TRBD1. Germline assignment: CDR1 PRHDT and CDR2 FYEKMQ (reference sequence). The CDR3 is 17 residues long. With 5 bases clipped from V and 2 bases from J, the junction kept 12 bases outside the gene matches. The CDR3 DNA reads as TGTGCCAGCAGCGGAACGACAGGGACAGGGTGGAACTATGGCTACACCTTC. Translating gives CASSGTTGTGWNYGYTF.

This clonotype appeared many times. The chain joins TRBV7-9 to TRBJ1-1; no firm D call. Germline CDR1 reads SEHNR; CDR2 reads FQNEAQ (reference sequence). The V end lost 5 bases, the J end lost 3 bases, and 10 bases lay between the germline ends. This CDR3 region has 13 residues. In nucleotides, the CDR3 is TGTGCCAGCAGCGTTTACATAGACACTGAAGCTTTCTTT. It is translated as CASSVYIDTEAFF.

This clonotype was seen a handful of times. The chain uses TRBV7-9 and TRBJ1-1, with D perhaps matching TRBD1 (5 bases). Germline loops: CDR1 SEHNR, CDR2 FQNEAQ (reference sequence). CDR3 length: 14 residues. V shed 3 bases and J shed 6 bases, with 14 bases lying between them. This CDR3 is CASSLNQGGAEAFF. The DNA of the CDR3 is TGTGCCAGCAGCTTGAACCAGGGTGGGGCTGAAGCTTTCTTT. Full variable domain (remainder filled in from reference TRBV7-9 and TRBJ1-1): DTGVSQNPRHKITKRGQNVTFRCDPISEHNRLYWYRQTLGQGPEFLTYFQNEAQLEKSRLLSDRFSAERPKGSFSTLEIQRTEQGDSAMYLCASSLNQGGAEAFFGQGTRLTVV.

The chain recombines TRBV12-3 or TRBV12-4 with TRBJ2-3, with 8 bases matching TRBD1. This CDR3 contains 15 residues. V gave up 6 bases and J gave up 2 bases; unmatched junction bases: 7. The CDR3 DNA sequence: TGTGCCAGCAGAGGGGGGACAGGACTCACAGATACGCAGTATTTT. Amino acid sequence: CASRGGTGLTDTQYF.

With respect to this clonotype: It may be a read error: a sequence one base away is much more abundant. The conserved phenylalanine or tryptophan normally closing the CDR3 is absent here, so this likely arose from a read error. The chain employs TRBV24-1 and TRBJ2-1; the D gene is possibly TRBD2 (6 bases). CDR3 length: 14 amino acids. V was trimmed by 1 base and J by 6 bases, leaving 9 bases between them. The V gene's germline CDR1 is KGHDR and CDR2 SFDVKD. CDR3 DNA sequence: TGTGCCACCAGTGATTTCCGGGAGAGCAATGAGCAGTTCTAC. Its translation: CATSDFRESNEQFY.

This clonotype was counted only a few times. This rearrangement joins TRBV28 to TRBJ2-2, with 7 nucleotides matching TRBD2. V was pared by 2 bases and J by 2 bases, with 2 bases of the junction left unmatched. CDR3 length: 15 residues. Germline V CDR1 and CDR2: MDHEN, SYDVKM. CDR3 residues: CASSLPGLNTGELFF. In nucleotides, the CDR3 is TGTGCCAGCAGTTTACCGGGACTAAACACCGGGGAGCTGTTTTTT. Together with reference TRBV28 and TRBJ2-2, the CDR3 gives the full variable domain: DVKVTQSSRYLVKRTGEKVFLECVQDMDHENMFWYRQDPGLGLRLIYFSYDVKMKEKGDIPEGYSVSREKKERFSLILESASTNQTSMYLCASSLPGLNTGELFFGEGSRLTVL.

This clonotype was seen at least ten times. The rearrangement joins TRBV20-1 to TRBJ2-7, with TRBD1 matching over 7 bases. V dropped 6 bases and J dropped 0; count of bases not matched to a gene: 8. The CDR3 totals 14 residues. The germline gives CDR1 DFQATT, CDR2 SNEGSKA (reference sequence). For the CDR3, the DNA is TGCAGTGCCCCACCCGGGACAGACTCCTACGAGCAGTACTTC. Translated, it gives CSAPPGTDSYEQYF.

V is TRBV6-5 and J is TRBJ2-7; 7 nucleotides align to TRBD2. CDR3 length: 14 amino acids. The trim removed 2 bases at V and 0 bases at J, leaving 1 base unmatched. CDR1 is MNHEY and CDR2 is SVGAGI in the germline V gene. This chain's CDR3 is CASSYPGGSYEQYF. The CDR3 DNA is TGTGCCAGCAGTTACCCGGGGGGCTCCTACGAGCAGTACTTC.

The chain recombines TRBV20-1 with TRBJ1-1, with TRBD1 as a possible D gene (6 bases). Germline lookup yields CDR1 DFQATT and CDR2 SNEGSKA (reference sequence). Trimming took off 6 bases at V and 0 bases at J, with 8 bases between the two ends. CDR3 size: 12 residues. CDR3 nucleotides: TGCAGTGCGGAGGGGGTGAACACTGAAGCTTTCTTT. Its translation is CSAEGVNTEAFF.